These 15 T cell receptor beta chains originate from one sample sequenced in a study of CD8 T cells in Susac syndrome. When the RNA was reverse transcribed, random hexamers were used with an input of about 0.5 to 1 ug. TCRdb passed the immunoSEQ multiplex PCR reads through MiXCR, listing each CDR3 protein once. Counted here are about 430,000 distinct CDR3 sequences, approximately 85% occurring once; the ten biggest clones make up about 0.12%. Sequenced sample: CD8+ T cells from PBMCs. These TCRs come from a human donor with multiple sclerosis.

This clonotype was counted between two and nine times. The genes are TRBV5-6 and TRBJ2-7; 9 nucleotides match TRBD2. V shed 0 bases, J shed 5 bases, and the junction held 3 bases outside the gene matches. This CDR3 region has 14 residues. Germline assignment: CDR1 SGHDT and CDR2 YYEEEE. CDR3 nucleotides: TGTGCCAGCAGCTTGGTAGCGGGAGAAGACGAGCAGTACTTC. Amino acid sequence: CASSLVAGEDEQYF.

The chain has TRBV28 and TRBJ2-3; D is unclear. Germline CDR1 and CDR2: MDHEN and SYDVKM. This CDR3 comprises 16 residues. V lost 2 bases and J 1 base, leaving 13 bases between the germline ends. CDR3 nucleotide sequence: TGTGCCAGCAGTTTAGGGTCCTACTGGGGCACAGATACGCAGTATTTT. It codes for CASSLGSYWGTDTQYF.

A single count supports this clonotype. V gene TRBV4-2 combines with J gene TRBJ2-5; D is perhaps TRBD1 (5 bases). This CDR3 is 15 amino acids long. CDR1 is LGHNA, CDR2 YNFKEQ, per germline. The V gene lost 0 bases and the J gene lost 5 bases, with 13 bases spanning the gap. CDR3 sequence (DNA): TGTGCCAGCAGCCAAGATCCAGGGATGGATGAGACCCAGTACTTC. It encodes CASSQDPGMDETQYF.

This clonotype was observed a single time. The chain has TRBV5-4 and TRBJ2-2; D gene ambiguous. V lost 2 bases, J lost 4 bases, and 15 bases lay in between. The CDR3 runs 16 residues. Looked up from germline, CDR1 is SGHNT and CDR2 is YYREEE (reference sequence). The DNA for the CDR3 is TGTGCCAGCAGCTTAGAGCACCAGGCGAGCACCGGGGAGCTGTTTTTT. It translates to CASSLEHQASTGELFF.

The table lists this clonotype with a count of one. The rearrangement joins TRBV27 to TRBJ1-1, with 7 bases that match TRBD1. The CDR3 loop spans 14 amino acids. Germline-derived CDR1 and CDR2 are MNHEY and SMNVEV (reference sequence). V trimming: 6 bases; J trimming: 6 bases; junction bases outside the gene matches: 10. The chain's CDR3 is CASSPEGARAEAFF. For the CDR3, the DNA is TGTGCCAGCAGCCCGGAGGGGGCCAGGGCTGAAGCTTTCTTT.

The CDR3 loop reads CASRETEETQYF. The CDR3 region has the DNA TGTGCCAGCAGAGAGACTGAAGAGACCCAGTACTTC. The rearrangement joins TRBV28 to TRBJ2-5; D unresolved. The CDR3 extends over 12 amino acids. Germline V gives CDR1 MDHEN, CDR2 SYDVKM. Between the trimmed V and J ends, which lost 6 bases and 3 bases, there was a span of 8 bases. Looking up the rest from reference TRBV28 and TRBJ2-5 gives the full variable domain: DVKVTQSSRYLVKRTGEKVFLECVQDMDHENMFWYRQDPGLGLRLIYFSYDVKMKEKGDIPEGYSVSREKKERFSLILESASTNQTSMYLCASRETEETQYFGPGTRLLVL.

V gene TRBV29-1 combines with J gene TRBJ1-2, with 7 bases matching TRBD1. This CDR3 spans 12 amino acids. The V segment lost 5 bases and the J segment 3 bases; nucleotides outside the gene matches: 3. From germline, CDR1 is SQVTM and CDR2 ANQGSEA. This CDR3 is CSVRQGDYGYTF. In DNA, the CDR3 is TGCAGCGTTCGACAGGGCGACTATGGCTACACCTTC.

The CDR3 DNA reads as TGTGCCAGCAGTTTATCGCACAGGGAGGCCTACTTC. It yields the protein CASSLSHREAYF. This chain joins TRBV12-3 or TRBV12-4 and TRBJ2-7; D might be TRBD1 or TRBD2, each matching 6 bases. This CDR3 contains 12 residues. V was cut by 2 bases and J by 13 bases, with 15 bases left in between.

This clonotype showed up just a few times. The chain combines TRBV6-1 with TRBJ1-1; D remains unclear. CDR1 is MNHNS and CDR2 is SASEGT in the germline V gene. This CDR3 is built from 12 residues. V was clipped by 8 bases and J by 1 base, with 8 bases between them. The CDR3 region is CASVLWNTEAFF. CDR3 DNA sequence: TGTGCCAGCGTCCTTTGGAACACTGAAGCTTTCTTT.

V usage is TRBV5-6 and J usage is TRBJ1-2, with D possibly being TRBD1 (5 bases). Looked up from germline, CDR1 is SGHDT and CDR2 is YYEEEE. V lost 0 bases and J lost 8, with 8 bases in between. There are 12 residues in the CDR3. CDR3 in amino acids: CASSLGGFGYTF. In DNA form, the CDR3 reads TGTGCCAGCAGCTTGGGGGGGTTCGGCTACACCTTC.

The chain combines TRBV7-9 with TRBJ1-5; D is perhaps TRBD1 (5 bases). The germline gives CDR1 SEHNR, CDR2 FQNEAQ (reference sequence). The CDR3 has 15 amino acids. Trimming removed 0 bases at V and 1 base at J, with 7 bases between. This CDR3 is CASSLAGESNQPQHF. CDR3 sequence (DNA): TGTGCCAGCAGCTTAGCAGGGGAAAGCAATCAGCCCCAGCATTTT.

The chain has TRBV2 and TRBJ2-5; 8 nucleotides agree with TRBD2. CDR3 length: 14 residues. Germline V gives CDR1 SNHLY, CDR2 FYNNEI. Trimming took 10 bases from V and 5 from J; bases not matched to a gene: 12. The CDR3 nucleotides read TGTGCCAAGAGGTTGGAGCGGGGGTTTGAGACCCAGTACTTC. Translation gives CAKRLERGFETQYF.

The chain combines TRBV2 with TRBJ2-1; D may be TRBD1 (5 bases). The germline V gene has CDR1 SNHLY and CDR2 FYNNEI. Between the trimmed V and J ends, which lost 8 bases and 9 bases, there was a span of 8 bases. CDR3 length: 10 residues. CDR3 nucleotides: TGTGCCAGCTCAGGGTTTGAGCAGTTCTTC. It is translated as CASSGFEQFF.

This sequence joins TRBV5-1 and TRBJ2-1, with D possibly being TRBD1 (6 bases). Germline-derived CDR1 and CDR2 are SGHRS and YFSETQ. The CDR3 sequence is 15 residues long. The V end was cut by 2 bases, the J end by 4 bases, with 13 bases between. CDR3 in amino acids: CASSFGQSMYNEQFF. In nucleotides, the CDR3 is TGCGCCAGCAGCTTCGGACAGAGCATGTACAATGAGCAGTTCTTC.

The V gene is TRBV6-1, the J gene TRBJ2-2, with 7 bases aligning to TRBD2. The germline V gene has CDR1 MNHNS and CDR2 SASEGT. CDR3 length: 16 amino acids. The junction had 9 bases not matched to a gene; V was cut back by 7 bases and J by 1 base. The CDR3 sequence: CASTSNLAVNTGELFF. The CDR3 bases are TGTGCCAGCACCTCGAACCTAGCGGTGAACACCGGGGAGCTGTTTTTT.